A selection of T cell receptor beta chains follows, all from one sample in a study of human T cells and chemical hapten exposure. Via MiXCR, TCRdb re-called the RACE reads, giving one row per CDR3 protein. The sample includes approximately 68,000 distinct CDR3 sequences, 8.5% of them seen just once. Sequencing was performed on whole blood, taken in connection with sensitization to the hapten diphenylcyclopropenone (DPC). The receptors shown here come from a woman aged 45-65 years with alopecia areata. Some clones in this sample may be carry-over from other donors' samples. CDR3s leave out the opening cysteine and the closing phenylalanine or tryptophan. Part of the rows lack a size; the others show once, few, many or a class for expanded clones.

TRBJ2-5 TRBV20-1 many SLRTGRETQY
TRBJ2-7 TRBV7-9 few ASSPGGVQY
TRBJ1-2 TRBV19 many ATRQGSSILHGYT
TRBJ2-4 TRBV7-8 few ASSPRPDRLAKNIQY
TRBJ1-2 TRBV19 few ASSAGTAKGYGYT
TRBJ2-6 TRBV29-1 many AGWAPGANVLT
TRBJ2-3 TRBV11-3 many ASSPGGLAADTQY
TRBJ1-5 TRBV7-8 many ASSSLADSNQPQH
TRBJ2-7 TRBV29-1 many SVEDGKGAAYEQY
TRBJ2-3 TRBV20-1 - SARRLASTDTQY
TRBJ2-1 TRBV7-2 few ASSLAVRGGEQF
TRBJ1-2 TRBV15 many ATSSSRSPNYGYT
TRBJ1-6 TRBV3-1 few ASGPSGEMNSPLH
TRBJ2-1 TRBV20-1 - SAPWTSGGVDEQF
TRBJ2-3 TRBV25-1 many ASSGDIPLNLADTQY
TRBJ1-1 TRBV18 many ASSWEDTEAF
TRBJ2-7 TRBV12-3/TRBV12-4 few ASSLGTSPHEQY
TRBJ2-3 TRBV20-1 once SASLPGPGSTDTQY
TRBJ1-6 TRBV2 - ASTSENSPLH
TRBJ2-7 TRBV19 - ASRRTRGDYEQY
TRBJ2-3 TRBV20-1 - SASPLAGGLTDTQY
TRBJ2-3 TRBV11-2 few ASSARTSRETDTQY
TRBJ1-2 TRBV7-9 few ASSLDDRLYGYT
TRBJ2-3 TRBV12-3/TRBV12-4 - ASSCRDTQY
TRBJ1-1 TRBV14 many ASSLRQGGTEAF
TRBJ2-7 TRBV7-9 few ASSLARGAGYEQY
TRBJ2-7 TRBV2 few ASSLRDRAEQY
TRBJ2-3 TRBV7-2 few ASSLDGGSFTDTQY
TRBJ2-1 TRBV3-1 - ASSLLGRDEQF
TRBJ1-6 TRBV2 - ASKGQSSYNSPLH
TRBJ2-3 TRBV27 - ASSGDRGDTQY
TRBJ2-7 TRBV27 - ASSFPGQGYEQY
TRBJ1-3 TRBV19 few ASSRTGPNSGNTIY
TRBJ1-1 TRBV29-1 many SVEMGRAF
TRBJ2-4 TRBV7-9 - ASSLPAGQKLAKNIQY
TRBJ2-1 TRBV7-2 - ASSLVVSGGAGEQF
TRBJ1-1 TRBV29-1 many SVVPNTEAF
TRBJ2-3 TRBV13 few ASSAAGDGRQY
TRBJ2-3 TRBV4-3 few ASSQVGADTQY
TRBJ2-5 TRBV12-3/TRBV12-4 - ASRRGNGETQY
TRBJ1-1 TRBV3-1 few ASSPFQGSTEAF
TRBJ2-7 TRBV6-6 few ASSSQDGPYEQY
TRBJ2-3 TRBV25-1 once ASGESVLATQY
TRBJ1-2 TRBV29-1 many SVATSRQYGYT
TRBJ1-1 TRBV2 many ASQFNTEAF
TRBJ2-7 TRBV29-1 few SVFIVGQSRGEQY
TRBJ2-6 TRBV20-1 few SAPPRTGANVLT
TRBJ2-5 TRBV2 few ASSEANQGLETQY
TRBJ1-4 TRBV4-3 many ASSQDPRGTNEKLF
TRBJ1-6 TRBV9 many ASSGLGTERSPLH
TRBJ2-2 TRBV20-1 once SAPGLAGGINTGELF
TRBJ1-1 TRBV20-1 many SAKDSLNTEAF
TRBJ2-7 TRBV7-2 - ASSPDRAGHEQY
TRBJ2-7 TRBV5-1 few ASSKGQGGEQY
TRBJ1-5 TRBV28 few ATYTLWGSNQPQH
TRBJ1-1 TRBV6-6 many ASRQGTLEAF
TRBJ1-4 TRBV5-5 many ASSFSGEEKLF
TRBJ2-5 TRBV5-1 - DSSLGQGRKTQY
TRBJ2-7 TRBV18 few ASSPPRTGGYEQY